The entry below describes one T cell receptor beta chain. The method was immunoSEQ multiplex PCR; TCRdb's version includes in-frame clones alone and lacks a portion of them. Of approximately 290,000 clones in the sample, about 89% were seen once. CDR1 and CDR2 (germline): LGHDT, YNNKEL (reference sequence). The CDR3 length is 17 residues. Trimming cost V 1 base and J 2 bases; bases outside gene matches: 10. The sample is drawn from a study of blood T cell repertoires in COVID-19. Study as a whole: PBMCs, B-cell-depleted T cells, or T cells provided the cDNA or gDNA that made up the material.

The gene calls are TRBV3-1 (or the pseudogene TRBV3-2) and TRBJ2-7; 8 bases match TRBD2. The material sequenced was peripheral blood. This sequence originates from a man aged 25-40 years with acute or convalescent COVID-19. The CDR3 DNA reads as TGTGCCAGCAGCCAAGTTTCAGCGACTAGCGTAGCCTACGAGCAGTACTTC. Translation: CASSQVSATSVAYEQYF.